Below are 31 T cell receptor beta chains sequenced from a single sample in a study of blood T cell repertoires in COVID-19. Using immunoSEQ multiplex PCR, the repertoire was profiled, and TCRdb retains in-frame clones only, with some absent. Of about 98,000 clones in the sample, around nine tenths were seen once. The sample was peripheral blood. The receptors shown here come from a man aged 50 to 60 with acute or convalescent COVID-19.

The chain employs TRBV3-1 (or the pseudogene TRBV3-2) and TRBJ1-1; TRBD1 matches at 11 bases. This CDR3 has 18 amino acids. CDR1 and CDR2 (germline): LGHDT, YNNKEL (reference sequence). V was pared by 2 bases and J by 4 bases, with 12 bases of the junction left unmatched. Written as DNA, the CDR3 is TGTGCCAGCAGCCAATCTATCGGACAGGGGGCGCGCAGCACTGAAGCTTTCTTT. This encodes CASSQSIGQGARSTEAFF.

The CDR3 protein is CASSGNRGVEKLFF. In DNA, the CDR3 is TGCGCCAGCAGCGGTAACAGGGGCGTGGAAAAACTGTTTTTT. The rearrangement uses TRBV5-1 and TRBJ1-4; the match to TRBD1 covers 7 bases. The trim removed 4 bases at V and 8 bases at J, leaving 8 bases unmatched. Germline CDR1 reads SGHRS; CDR2 reads YFSETQ. This CDR3 has 14 residues.

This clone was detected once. Written as DNA, the CDR3 is TGCGCCAGCAGCTTAGGGACAGTCAATGAGCAGTTCTTC. Translating it yields CASSLGTVNEQFF. The V call is TRBV5-1, the J call TRBJ2-1; 7 nucleotides align to TRBD1. The CDR3 covers 13 residues. V gave up 2 bases and J gave up 6 bases; unmatched junction bases: 2. The germline gives CDR1 SGHRS, CDR2 YFSETQ.

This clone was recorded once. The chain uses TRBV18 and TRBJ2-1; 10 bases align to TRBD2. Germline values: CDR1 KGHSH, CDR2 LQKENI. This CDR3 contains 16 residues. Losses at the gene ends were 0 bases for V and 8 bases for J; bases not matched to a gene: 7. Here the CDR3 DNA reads TGTGCCAGCTCACCACCGTCGTCTAGCGGGAGTCATGAGCAGTTCTTC. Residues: CASSPPSSSGSHEQFF.

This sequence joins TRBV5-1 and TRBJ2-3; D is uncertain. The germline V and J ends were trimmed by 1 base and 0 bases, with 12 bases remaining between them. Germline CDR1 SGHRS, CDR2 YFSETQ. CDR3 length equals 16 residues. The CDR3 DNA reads TGCGCCAGCAGCTTGAGTCTCTACCCTAGCACAGATACGCAGTATTTT. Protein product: CASSLSLYPSTDTQYF. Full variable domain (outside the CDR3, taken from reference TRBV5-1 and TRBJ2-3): KAGVTQTPRYLIKTRGQQVTLSCSPISGHRSVSWYQQTPGQGLQFLFEYFSETQRNKGNFPGRFSGRQFSNSRSEMNVSTLELGDSALYLCASSLSLYPSTDTQYFGPGTRLTVL.

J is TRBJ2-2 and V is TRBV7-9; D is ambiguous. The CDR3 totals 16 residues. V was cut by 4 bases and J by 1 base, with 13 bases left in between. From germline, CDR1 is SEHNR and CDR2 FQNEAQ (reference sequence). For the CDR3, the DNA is TGTGCCAGCAGCTCCCTAGGAGCGCAGAACACCGGGGAGCTGTTTTTT. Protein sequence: CASSSLGAQNTGELFF.

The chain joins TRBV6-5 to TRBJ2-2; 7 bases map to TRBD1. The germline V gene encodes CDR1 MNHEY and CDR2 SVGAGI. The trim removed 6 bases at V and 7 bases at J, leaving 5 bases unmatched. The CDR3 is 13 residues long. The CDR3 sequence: CASRTGNSGELFF. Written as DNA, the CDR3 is TGTGCCAGCAGGACAGGGAATAGCGGGGAGCTGTTTTTT.

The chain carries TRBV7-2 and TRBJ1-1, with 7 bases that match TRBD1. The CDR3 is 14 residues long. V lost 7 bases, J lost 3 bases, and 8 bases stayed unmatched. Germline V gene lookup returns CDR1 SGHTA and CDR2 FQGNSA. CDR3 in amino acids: CASKTGTVYTEAFF. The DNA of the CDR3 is TGTGCCAGCAAGACCGGGACAGTCTACACTGAAGCTTTCTTT.

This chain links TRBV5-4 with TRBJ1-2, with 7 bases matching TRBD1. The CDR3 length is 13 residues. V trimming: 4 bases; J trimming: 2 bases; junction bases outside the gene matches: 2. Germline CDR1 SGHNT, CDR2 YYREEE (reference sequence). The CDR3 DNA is TGTGCCAGCAGCCTGGGACAGAACTATGGCTACACCTTC. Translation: CASSLGQNYGYTF.

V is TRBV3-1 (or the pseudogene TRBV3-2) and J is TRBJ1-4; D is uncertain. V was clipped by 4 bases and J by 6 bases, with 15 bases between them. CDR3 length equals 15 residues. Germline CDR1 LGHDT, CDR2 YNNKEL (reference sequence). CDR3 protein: CASSLPGREDEKLFF. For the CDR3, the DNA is TGTGCCAGCAGCCTACCGGGGAGGGAGGATGAAAAACTGTTTTTT.

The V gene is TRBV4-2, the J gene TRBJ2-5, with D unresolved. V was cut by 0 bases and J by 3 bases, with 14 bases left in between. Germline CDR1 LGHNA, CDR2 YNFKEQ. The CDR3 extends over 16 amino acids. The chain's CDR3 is CASSQEGKLTKETQYF. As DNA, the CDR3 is TGTGCCAGCAGCCAAGAAGGCAAACTAACCAAAGAGACCCAGTACTTC.

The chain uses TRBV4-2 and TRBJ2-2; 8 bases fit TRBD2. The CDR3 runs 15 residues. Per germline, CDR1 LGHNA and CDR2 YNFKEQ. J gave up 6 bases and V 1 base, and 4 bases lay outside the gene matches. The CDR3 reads CASSQVKAGAGELFF. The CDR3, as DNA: TGTGCCAGCAGCCAAGTCAAAGCGGGAGCCGGGGAGCTGTTTTTT.

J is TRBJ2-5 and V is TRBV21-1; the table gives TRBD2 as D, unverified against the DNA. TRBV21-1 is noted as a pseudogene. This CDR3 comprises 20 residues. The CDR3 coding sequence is TGTGCCAGCAGCCTCACACATTTTGGTTGGCGGATACCCTTCCAGGAGACCCAGTACTTC. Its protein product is CASSLTHFGWRIPFQETQYF.

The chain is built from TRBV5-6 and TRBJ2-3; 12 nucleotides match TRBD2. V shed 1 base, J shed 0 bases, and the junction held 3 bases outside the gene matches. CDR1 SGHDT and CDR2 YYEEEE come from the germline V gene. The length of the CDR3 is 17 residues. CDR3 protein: CASSLYGTSGSTDTQYF. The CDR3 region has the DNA TGTGCCAGCAGCTTGTACGGGACTAGCGGGAGCACAGATACGCAGTATTTT.

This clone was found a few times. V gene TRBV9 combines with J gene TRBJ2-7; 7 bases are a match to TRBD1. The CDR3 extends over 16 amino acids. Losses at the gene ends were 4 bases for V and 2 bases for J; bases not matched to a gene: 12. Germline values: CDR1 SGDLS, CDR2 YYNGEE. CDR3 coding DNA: TGTGCCAGCAGCAGAGGGGCAGGGGGTGTTCCCTACGAGCAGTACTTC. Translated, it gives CASSRGAGGVPYEQYF.

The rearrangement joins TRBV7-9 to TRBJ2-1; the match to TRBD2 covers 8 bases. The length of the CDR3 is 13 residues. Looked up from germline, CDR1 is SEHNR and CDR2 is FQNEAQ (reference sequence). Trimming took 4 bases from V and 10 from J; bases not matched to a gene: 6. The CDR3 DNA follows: TGTGCCAGCAGCTACCCGGGGGGGGACGAGCAGTTCTTC. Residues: CASSYPGGDEQFF.

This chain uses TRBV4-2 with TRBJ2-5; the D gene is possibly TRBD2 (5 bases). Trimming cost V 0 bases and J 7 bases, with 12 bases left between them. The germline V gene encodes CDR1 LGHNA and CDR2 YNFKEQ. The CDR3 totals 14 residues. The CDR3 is CASSQDRGLVTQYF. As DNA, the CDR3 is TGTGCCAGCAGCCAAGATCGGGGTTTGGTGACCCAGTACTTC.

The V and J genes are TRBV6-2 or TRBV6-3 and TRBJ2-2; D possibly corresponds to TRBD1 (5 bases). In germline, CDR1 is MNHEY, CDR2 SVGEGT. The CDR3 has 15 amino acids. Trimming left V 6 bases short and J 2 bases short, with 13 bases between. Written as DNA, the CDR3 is TGTGCCAGCAGCCCGACAGACGATAACACCGGGGAGCTGTTTTTT. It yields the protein CASSPTDDNTGELFF.

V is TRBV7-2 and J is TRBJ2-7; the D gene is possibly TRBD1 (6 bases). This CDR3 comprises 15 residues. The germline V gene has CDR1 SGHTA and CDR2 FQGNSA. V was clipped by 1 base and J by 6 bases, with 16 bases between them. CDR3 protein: CASSLESTGWGEQYF. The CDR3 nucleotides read TGTGCCAGCAGCTTAGAATCAACAGGGTGGGGCGAGCAGTACTTC.

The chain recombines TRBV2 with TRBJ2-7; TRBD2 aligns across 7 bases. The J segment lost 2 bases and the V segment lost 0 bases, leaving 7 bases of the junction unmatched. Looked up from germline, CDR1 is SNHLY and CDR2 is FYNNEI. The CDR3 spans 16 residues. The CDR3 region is CASSEAPGGLAYEQYF. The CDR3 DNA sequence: TGTGCCAGCAGTGAAGCCCCTGGCGGACTAGCCTACGAGCAGTACTTC.

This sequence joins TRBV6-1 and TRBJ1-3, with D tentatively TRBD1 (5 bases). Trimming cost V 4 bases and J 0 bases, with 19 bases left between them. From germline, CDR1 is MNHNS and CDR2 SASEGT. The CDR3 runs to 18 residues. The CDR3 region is CASSGGAISSSSGNTIYF. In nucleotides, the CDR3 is TGTGCCAGCAGTGGCGGGGCTATCTCTTCCAGCTCTGGAAACACCATATATTTT.

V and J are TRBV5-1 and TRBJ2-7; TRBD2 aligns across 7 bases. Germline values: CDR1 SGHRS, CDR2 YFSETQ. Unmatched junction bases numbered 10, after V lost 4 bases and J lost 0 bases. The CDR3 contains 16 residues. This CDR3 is CASSPNLAVSSYEQYF. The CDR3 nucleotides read TGCGCCAGCAGCCCCAACCTAGCGGTGAGCTCCTACGAGCAGTACTTC. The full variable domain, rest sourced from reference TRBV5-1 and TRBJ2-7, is KAGVTQTPRYLIKTRGQQVTLSCSPISGHRSVSWYQQTPGQGLQFLFEYFSETQRNKGNFPGRFSGRQFSNSRSEMNVSTLELGDSALYLCASSPNLAVSSYEQYFGPGTRLTVT.

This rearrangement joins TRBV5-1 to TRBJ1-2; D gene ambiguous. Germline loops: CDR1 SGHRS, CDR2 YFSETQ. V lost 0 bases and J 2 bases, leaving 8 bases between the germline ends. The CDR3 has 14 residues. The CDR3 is CASSLDGLNYGYTF. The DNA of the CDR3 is TGCGCCAGCAGCTTGGATGGACTCAACTATGGCTACACCTTC.

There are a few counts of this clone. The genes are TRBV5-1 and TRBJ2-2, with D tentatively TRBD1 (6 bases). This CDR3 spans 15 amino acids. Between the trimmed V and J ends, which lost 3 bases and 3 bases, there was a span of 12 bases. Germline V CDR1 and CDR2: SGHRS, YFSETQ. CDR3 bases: TGCGCCAGCAGCTCTAATCAGGGGTACACCGGGGAGCTGTTTTTT. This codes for CASSSNQGYTGELFF.

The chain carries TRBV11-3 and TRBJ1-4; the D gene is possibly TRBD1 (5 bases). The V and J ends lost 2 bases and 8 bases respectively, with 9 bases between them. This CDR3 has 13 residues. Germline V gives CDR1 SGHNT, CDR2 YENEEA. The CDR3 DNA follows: TGTGCCAGCAGCTTAAAGGGGCGGGAAAAACTGTTTTTT. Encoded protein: CASSLKGREKLFF.

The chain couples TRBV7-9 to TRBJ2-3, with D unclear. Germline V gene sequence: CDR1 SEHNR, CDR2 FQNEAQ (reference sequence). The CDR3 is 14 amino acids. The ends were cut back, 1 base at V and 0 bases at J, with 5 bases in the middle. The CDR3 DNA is TGTGCCAGCAGCTTAGGGCAGAGCACAGATACGCAGTATTTT. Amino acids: CASSLGQSTDTQYF. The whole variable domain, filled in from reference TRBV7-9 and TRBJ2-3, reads DTGVSQNPRHKITKRGQNVTFRCDPISEHNRLYWYRQTLGQGPEFLTYFQNEAQLEKSRLLSDRFSAERPKGSFSTLEIQRTEQGDSAMYLCASSLGQSTDTQYFGPGTRLTVL.

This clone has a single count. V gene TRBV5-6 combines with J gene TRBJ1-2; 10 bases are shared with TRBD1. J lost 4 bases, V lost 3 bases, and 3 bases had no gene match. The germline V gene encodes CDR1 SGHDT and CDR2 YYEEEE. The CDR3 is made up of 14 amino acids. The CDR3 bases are TGTGCCAGCAGCTCCGGGACAGGGGCCTATGGCTACACCTTC. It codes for CASSSGTGAYGYTF. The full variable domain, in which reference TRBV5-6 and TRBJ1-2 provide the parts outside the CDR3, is DAGVTQSPTHLIKTRGQQVTLRCSPKSGHDTVSWYQQALGQGPQFIFQYYEEEERQRGNFPDRFSGHQFPNYSSELNVNALLLGDSALYLCASSSGTGAYGYTFGSGTRLTVV.

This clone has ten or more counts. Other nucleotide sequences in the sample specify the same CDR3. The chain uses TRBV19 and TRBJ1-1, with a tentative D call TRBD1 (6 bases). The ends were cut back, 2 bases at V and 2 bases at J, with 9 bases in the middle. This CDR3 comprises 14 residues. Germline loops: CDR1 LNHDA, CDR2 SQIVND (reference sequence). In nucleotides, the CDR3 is TGTGCCAGTAGTATACGCAGGGGTAACACTGAAGCTTTCTTT. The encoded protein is CASSIRRGNTEAFF. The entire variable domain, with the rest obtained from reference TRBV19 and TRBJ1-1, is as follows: DGGITQSPKYLFRKEGQNVTLSCEQNLNHDAMYWYRQDPGQGLRLIYYSQIVNDFQKGDIAEGYSVSREKKESFPLTVTSAQKNPTAFYLCASSIRRGNTEAFFGQGTRLTVV.

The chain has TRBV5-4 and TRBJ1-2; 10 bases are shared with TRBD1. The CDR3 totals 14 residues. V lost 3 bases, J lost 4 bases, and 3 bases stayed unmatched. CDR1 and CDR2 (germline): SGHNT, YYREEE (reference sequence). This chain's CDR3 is CASSSGTGVYGYTF. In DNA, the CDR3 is TGTGCCAGCAGCTCCGGGACAGGGGTCTATGGCTACACCTTC.

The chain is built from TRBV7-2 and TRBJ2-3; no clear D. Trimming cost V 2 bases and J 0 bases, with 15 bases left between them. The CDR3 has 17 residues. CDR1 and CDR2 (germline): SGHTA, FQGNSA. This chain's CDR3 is CASSLLRIASSTDTQYF. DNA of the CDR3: TGTGCCAGCAGCTTACTAAGGATAGCATCTAGCACAGATACGCAGTATTTT.

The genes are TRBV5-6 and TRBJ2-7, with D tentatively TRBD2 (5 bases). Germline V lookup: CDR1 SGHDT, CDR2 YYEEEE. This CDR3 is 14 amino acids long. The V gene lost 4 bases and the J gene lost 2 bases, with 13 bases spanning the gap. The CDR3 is CASSTGLDPYEQYF. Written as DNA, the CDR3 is TGTGCCAGCAGCACCGGACTGGATCCCTACGAGCAGTACTTC.